The clone carrying this TCR beta chain has a handful of counts. As yet, its antigen is unknown. The sample is drawn from a study of T-cell memory formation after mild COVID-19. Whole-study results and caveats: Memory from before infection featured some responding clones, which suggests cross-reactive memory joined.

TCRdb reanalysed the 5' RACE reads using MiXCR and keeps one entry per CDR3 protein. The sample carries 400,000 to 550,000 distinct CDR3 sequences, 20% to 25% recorded once. This receptor was obtained from an adult woman who had mild COVID-19 (a few samples of this study predate the infection). Cell type and time point are not known. The material sequenced was PBMCs or a T cell subset sorted from them (not recorded which).

The CDR3 DNA sequence: TGCAGTGCTAGCGCAGGGTTCAAGATGACTGAAGCTTTCTTT. Translating gives CSASAGFKMTEAFF. The V gene is TRBV20-1, the J gene TRBJ1-1, with D tentatively TRBD1 (5 bases). The CDR3 extends over 14 amino acids. Germline values: CDR1 DFQATT, CDR2 SNEGSKA (reference sequence). Trimming left V 3 bases short and J 5 bases short, with 16 bases between.